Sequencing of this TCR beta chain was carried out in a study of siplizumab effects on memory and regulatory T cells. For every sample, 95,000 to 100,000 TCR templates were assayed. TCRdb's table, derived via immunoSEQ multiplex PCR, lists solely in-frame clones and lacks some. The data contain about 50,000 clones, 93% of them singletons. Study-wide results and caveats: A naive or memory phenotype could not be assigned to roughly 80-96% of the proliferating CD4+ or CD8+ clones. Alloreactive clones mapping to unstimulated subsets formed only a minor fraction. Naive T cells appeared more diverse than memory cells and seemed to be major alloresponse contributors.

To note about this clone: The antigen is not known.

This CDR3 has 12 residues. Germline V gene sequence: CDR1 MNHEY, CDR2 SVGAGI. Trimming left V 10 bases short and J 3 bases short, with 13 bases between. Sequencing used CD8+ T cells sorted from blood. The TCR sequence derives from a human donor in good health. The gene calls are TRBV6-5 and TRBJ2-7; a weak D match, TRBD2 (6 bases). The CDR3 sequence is CATRLGVYEQYF. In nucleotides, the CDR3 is TGTGCCACCCGACTAGGGGTCTACGAGCAGTACTTC.